This TCR beta chain was obtained from a study of blood T cell repertoires in COVID-19 (dated by TCRdb to 2019 to 2021). Regarding the complete study: Collaborator samples came from the United States, Italy and Spain and covered acute and convalescent phases of COVID-19. A freely available public database, intended as a resource for researchers studying the immune response to SARS-CoV-2, is where the repertoires were released. The material from the prospective study consisted of cDNA or gDNA derived from T cells, B-cell-depleted T cells, or PBMCs. A de-identified subject ID, COVID-19 status, age in years and sex were almost always included in the sample metadata. HLA class I and class II types, where available, came from metadata supplied by the sample provider rather than from assay-based typing. The samples were drawn from the first 160 participants of the ongoing ImmuneRACE study and from over 950 subjects provided by 6 global collaborators. Subjects who had been exposed to COVID-19, were actively infected with it, or had recovered from it provided the deeply sampled blood TCRbeta repertoires that made up the dataset. Here is what the overall study found, with its caveats: The amount of clinical and demographic metadata varied by source and participant and was provided uncurated.

With regard to this clone: Its antigen is unknown. No clone much larger than this one lies a single base away; base qualities are absent.

At one collaborating source in Seattle, patients were enrolled during active infection and were followed longitudinally through the course of disease. Whole blood was collected in K2EDTA tubes by collaborating institutions according to the institutions' own protocols. For TCRbeta analysis, collaborator samples were shipped as frozen whole blood, as isolated PBMCs, or as DNA extracted from either sample type. TCRbeta CDR3 regions were amplified from genomic DNA using the immunoSEQ Assay, a bias-controlled multiplex PCR. On the authors' methods: Within the assay, amplification of reference gene primers was used to estimate how many nucleated cells each sample contained. Sequence reads were collapsed and filtered to measure the absolute abundance of every unique TCRbeta CDR3 rearrangement. For each sample, productive Simpson clonality was calculated as the square root of Simpson's diversity index over productive rearrangements. In TCRdb, the immuneACCESS table is reduced to in-frame sequences with V and J assigned. These tables do not hold every clone; where another copy was compared, an unresolved V gene accounts for under half, and the others remain unexplained. That table supplies the V and J calls and clone size; D and trimming were determined from the DNA. For this sample there are around 440,000 clones; roughly 88% appear just once. The ten largest clonotypes hold around 12% of the sample.

The sequence came from a woman between 45 and 65 years old with COVID-19, enrolled during active disease. Source material: peripheral blood.

The nucleotide sequence reads as follows: TGTGCCTGGAGTATGGGGGCAGGTCAGCCCCAGCATTTT. The translation is CAWSMGAGQPQHF. Here the chain combines TRBV30 and TRBJ1-5; TRBD1 is a weak D gene call, 6 bases matching. The CDR3 has 13 amino acids, counting the end cysteine and phenylalanine. Only CDR3 DNA remains: 39 bases, in frame from the first base. The germline V gene (reference sequence) gives CDR1 as GTSNPN and CDR2 as SVGIG. V sheds 2 bases and J sheds 6 bases, leaving 11 bases between their ends. The variable domain in full, with residues beyond the CDR3 obtained from the reference TRBV30 and TRBJ1-5 genes, is SQTIHQWPATLVQPVGSPLSLECTVEGTSNPNLYWYRQAAGRGLQLLFYSVGIGQISSEVPQNLSASRPQDRQFILSSKKLLLSDSGFYLCAWSMGAGQPQHFGDGTRLSIL.